This T cell receptor beta chain was identified during a study of T cell changes during pregnancy in multiple sclerosis. CDR3 length equals 13 residues. V was pared by 6 bases and J by 4 bases, with 12 bases between. Germline-derived CDR1 and CDR2 are MNHEY and SVGAGI. Libraries were prepared by immunoSEQ multiplex PCR; TCRdb keeps only in-frame clonotypes and omits some of them. The sample lists tens of thousands of clones, 70% to 90% occurring once. Sequenced material: CD4+ T cells from peripheral blood mononuclear cells, taken in the first trimester of pregnancy. The chain carries TRBV6-5 and TRBJ1-2; D is ambiguous. The receptor was isolated from a female donor with multiple sclerosis, enrolled in a pregnancy study. The DNA for the CDR3 is TGTGCCAGCAGGTCGTCGGGTACCTATGGCTACACCTTC. This sequence encodes CASRSSGTYGYTF.